This TCR beta chain was identified in a study of blood T cells in healthy people across ages (dated by TCRdb to the mid-2010s). A note on the overall study: In model experiments, template switching captured roughly one uniquely barcoded TCR beta cDNA molecule for every two T cells. For two donors (one aged 18 to 29 and one aged 80 or older), the study analyzed two additional independent replicas of 1 million unique cDNA reads from the same blood draw. The donors were divided into four age groups: young (average approximately 17 years), middle-aged (approximately 39), aged (roughly 66) and long-lived (82). Age-related changes in TCR beta repertoire diversity were measured in the study by deep sequencing normalized with unique cDNA molecular identifiers. Study-level results and caveats: As age increased, observed TCR beta diversity per million T cells dropped in a roughly linear way, and a significant reduction was already evident by age 40. Because the CMV infection status of the donors was unknown, age-related changes in expanded clonotypes may potentially have been confounded. A strong correlation was found between observed TCR beta diversity and the percentage of naive T cells measured by flow cytometry. Conclusive comparison of naive and antigen-experienced compartments was prevented by the profiling of bulk unsorted PBMCs. Estimates of total diversity from one million sequenced T cells were regarded as lower bounds and underestimates. Compared with the aged group, the long-lived group had more naive CD4+ T cells, fewer expanded clones and increased TCR diversity, suggesting age selection.

The library was made by 5' RACE. This sample was sequenced with an Illumina HiSeq 2500. The second PCR ran for about 7 to 11 cycles and used a J-beta primer mix along with a sample-barcoded 5' primer. Each TCR beta cDNA molecule received a unique molecular identifier from a template-switch 5' adaptor carrying 12 random nucleotides. Each sample yielded at least 3 million CDR3-containing paired-end reads. All of the RNA was converted into first-strand cDNA using the Mint cDNA synthesis kit, with a TRBC-specific oligonucleotide serving as the primer. Following uracil-DNA glycosylase treatment, a first 18-cycle PCR with universal primers M1SS and BC2_uni_R was performed on all cDNA. In the original analysis: For normalization, 1 million high-quality reads, each with a distinct molecular identifier, were randomly selected from each sample. Instead of being binned into consensus sequences, reads that shared molecular identifiers were thrown out. MiTCR, with a Q25 quality threshold and the strictest error-elimination algorithm, was used for CDR3 identification, clonotype clustering and error correction. Lower-bound total TCR beta diversity was estimated with a nonparametric unseen species model using Euler transformation. TCRdb trimmed public reads at Q25 via fastp, called clones via MiXCR and kept in-frame beta chains. Each CDR3 protein gets just one entry, which takes the most common genes and DNA from the rows behind it. In this record, the V and J calls reflect TCRdb's handling and not the investigators' own analysis. The sample table contains about 560,000 distinct CDR3 sequences; only one count was recorded for roughly a quarter of them. In total, the top ten clones hold about 3.9% of the sample.

Systemically healthy Caucasian individuals from Russia, 39 in total and aged roughly 6 to 90 years, were included as donors. Ten milliliters of peripheral blood were drawn from each donor into EDTA-treated Vacutainer tubes. Ficoll-Paque density-gradient centrifugation was used to isolate PBMCs, with at least 7 million obtained per sample. Total RNA, at least 6 micrograms per sample, was extracted from PBMCs with Trizol reagent. The percentages of naive CD45RAhigh/CD27high T cells were determined by flow cytometry on a PBMC aliquot from every donor. As concerns this clonotype: Its antigen is currently not known. No base quality values were provided; no much bigger clone lies one nucleotide off.

From cysteine to phenylalanine, the CDR3 is 15 amino acids long. Here the CDR3 DNA is all that survives: 45 bases in frame from base 1. The V end loses 2 bases and the J end loses 4 bases, and a stretch of 14 bases separates them. Via the germline V gene, CDR1 is MNHEY and CDR2 SVGAGI. The same data also contributed to another study, on T cells of mothers and their children. Reported in the second study: Nine systemically healthy Caucasian individuals, comprising three mothers and their six children, were included as donors. cDNA synthesis consumed the entire amount of extracted RNA, loaded at 1.5 ug RNA in each 15 ul reaction. In the second PCR, sample barcodes and 2-4 random nucleotides were introduced via the M1S primer. More than 9 million TCR beta CDR3 reads were obtained from each mother, and about 3 million reads were obtained from each child. Thymic selection shapes the output of TCR recombination in a similar way in related and unrelated pairs, and inherited differences have a minor effect. Normalized repertoire overlap was always found to be slightly, but never significantly, higher in related mother-child pairs than in unrelated mother-child pairs. No persistent microchimeric T cell clones were detected, at a sensitivity of around 97 clones per million clonotypes. In the study, deep NGS was used to compare the TCR beta repertoires of mothers and children, and features distinguishing related mother-child pairs from unrelated individuals were sought. On average, the children were approximately 11 +/- 4 years old, while the mothers were roughly 40 +/- 4 years old. Libraries were sequenced on Illumina HiSeq 2000 with 100+100 nt paired-end reads after adapter ligation with NEBNext reagents. Mother and child libraries were prepared a month apart and sequenced in separate runs to prevent cross-contamination. For each donor, between about 450,000 and 2,300,000 distinct TCR beta clonotypes were identified. Naive TCR beta clonotypes were estimated from low-frequency clonotypes matched to each donor's FACS-determined naive share, without sorting.

Rearrangement joined TRBV6-5 to TRBJ1-2; TRBD1 is a weak D gene call, 6 bases matching. This sequence was found in a boy between 2 and 10 years old in good health. The sample was blood. The DNA sequence reads TGTGCCAGCAGTTACCGACAGGCCAGGGGCTATGGCTACACCTTC. Its product reads: CASSYRQARGYGYTF.